A selection of T cell receptor beta chains follows, all from one sample in a study of radiotherapy plus CTLA-4 blockade in lung cancer. The protocol was immunoSEQ multiplex PCR, while the TCRdb copy is restricted to in-frame clones and leaves out a portion. The sample lists approximately 25,000 clones; around 66% were seen once. The sample here was peripheral blood, taken from a patient treated with radiotherapy plus ipilimumab. The receptors originated from a human donor with non-small cell lung cancer who had stable disease on radiotherapy plus ipilimumab. Each CDR3 is given with its conserved first and last residue. The D gene is left open where the match is weak.

j_gene: TRBJ2-5; d_gene: TRBD2; v_gene: TRBV2; CDR3aa: CASQASGGSKDQYF
j_gene: TRBJ2-7; d_gene: TRBD2; v_gene: TRBV7-9; CDR3aa: CASSLGLAGDNYEQYF
j_gene: TRBJ2-5; d_gene: NA; v_gene: TRBV7-2; CDR3aa: CASSLASETQYF
j_gene: TRBJ2-2; d_gene: NA; v_gene: TRBV18; CDR3aa: CASSPSSDAPGELFF
j_gene: TRBJ2-6; d_gene: TRBD1; v_gene: TRBV7-9; CDR3aa: CASSRSPGQGIVLTF
j_gene: TRBJ2-3; d_gene: TRBD2; v_gene: TRBV19; CDR3aa: CASSSGLAVTDTQYF
j_gene: TRBJ1-2; d_gene: NA; v_gene: TRBV29-1; CDR3aa: CSVGSGAYGYTF
j_gene: TRBJ1-2; d_gene: NA; v_gene: TRBV5-4; CDR3aa: CASSIQGTVGYTF
j_gene: TRBJ1-1; d_gene: NA; v_gene: TRBV19; CDR3aa: CASSPRGGGTEAFF
j_gene: TRBJ2-7; d_gene: NA; v_gene: TRBV30; CDR3aa: CAWSKRDPLTYEQYF
j_gene: TRBJ2-2; d_gene: NA; v_gene: TRBV5-1; CDR3aa: CASSWDTGGAGELFF
j_gene: TRBJ2-7; d_gene: TRBD1; v_gene: TRBV10-2; CDR3aa: CASSLPGQEDEQYF
j_gene: TRBJ1-4; d_gene: NA; v_gene: TRBV6-1; CDR3aa: CAGRGPGDEKLFF
j_gene: TRBJ2-6; d_gene: NA; v_gene: TRBV19; CDR3aa: CASSLRDGNSGANVLTF
j_gene: TRBJ1-6; d_gene: NA; v_gene: TRBV5-1; CDR3aa: CASSLVGQTNSPLHF
j_gene: TRBJ2-7; d_gene: NA; v_gene: TRBV5-4; CDR3aa: CASSSRTLPHEQYF
j_gene: TRBJ2-3; d_gene: NA; v_gene: TRBV7-9; CDR3aa: CASSLRGSSSTDTQYF
j_gene: TRBJ2-7; d_gene: NA; v_gene: TRBV13; CDR3aa: CASSFRGLGVFEQYF
j_gene: TRBJ2-7; d_gene: TRBD1; v_gene: TRBV4-1; CDR3aa: CASSRGTGGEQYF
j_gene: TRBJ2-3; d_gene: TRBD2; v_gene: TRBV28; CDR3aa: CASREGGSTDTQYF
j_gene: TRBJ2-5; d_gene: NA; v_gene: TRBV5-6; CDR3aa: CASSERTPGEETQYF
j_gene: TRBJ2-1; d_gene: NA; v_gene: TRBV14; CDR3aa: CASSQMTGPYNEQFF
j_gene: TRBJ1-4; d_gene: NA; v_gene: TRBV4-1; CDR3aa: CASSQIQGRGATNEKLFF
j_gene: TRBJ2-1; d_gene: TRBD2; v_gene: TRBV5-1; CDR3aa: CASSLAGTSKEQFF
j_gene: TRBJ1-5; d_gene: TRBD1; v_gene: TRBV6-6; CDR3aa: CASSYTDRVNQPQHF
j_gene: TRBJ2-6; d_gene: TRBD1; v_gene: TRBV27; CDR3aa: CASSLTGQGAAGANVLTF
j_gene: TRBJ2-2; d_gene: NA; v_gene: TRBV5-4; CDR3aa: CASSRAGRELFF
j_gene: TRBJ2-2; d_gene: NA; v_gene: TRBV28; CDR3aa: CATITAPTGELFF
j_gene: TRBJ1-1; d_gene: TRBD1; v_gene: TRBV28; CDR3aa: CASSSTGAPITEAFF
j_gene: TRBJ2-7; d_gene: NA; v_gene: TRBV15; CDR3aa: CATSRGLEPSYEQYF
j_gene: TRBJ2-1; d_gene: TRBD2; v_gene: TRBV6-1; CDR3aa: CASREPSGLYNEQFF
j_gene: TRBJ1-5; d_gene: TRBD1; v_gene: TRBV15; CDR3aa: CATSREQGHQPQHF
j_gene: TRBJ2-3; d_gene: NA; v_gene: TRBV10-3; CDR3aa: CAIAGGSTDTQYF
j_gene: TRBJ2-5; d_gene: NA; v_gene: TRBV6-5; CDR3aa: CASSSIGGLAQETQYF
j_gene: TRBJ1-4; d_gene: NA; v_gene: TRBV5-4; CDR3aa: CASSFWGRNEKLFF
j_gene: TRBJ2-5; d_gene: NA; v_gene: TRBV11-3; CDR3aa: CASSLSGKETQYF
j_gene: TRBJ1-5; d_gene: NA; v_gene: TRBV6-5; CDR3aa: CASSSRAGEPQHF
j_gene: TRBJ1-1; d_gene: NA; v_gene: TRBV2; CDR3aa: CASTRAGDAEAFF
j_gene: TRBJ2-7; d_gene: NA; v_gene: TRBV6-5; CDR3aa: CAVSGTSYEQYF
j_gene: TRBJ2-7; d_gene: NA; v_gene: TRBV11-2; CDR3aa: CASSPGLTEQYF
j_gene: TRBJ2-4; d_gene: NA; v_gene: TRBV23-1; CDR3aa: CASSQKTGEAKNIQYF
j_gene: TRBJ2-7; d_gene: TRBD2; v_gene: TRBV7-8; CDR3aa: CASSSASGGARGEQYF